These 11 T cell receptor beta chains originate from one sample sequenced in a study of cytomegalovirus exposure and HLA in healthy donors (TCRdb year 2017). The library was made by the immunoSEQ multiplex PCR assay. The multiplex PCR relied on a mix of 60 forward primers for TCR Vbeta segments and 13 reverse primers for TCR Jbeta segments. The clones in this table, taken by TCRdb from immuneACCESS, are in-frame only. Not every clone is retained; where verified, under half of the shortfall comes from an unresolved V gene, and the cause of the rest is unknown. For this sample the table gives 120,000 to 150,000 clones, of which about 75% were detected only once. The top ten constitute 3.9% of the sample. Source material: PBMCs. The receptors derive from a man aged 18 to 29 in good health and CMV-seronegative.

This chain joins TRBV5-1 and TRBJ2-1, with D uncertain. Germline CDR1 and CDR2: SGHRS and YFSETQ. The CDR3 sequence is 11 residues long. Trimming took off 1 base at V and 7 bases at J, with 3 bases between the two ends. CDR3 nucleotide sequence: TGCGCCAGCAGCTTGTTAAATGAGCAGTTCTTC. Translated, it gives CASSLLNEQFF.

The V and J genes are TRBV4-1 and TRBJ1-5, with a possible D match to TRBD1 (5 bases). Trimming cost V 0 bases and J 2 bases, with 8 bases left between them. In germline, CDR1 is MGHRA, CDR2 YSYEKL. The CDR3 loop spans 15 amino acids. This CDR3 is CASSQDQGGNQPQHF. The CDR3 DNA is TGCGCCAGCAGCCAAGATCAAGGGGGCAATCAGCCCCAGCATTTT.

The chain uses TRBV5-1 and TRBJ1-2; 9 bases line up with TRBD1. V shed 4 bases, J shed 8 bases, and the junction held 12 bases outside the gene matches. Germline V lookup: CDR1 SGHRS, CDR2 YFSETQ. CDR3 length equals 15 residues. CDR3 bases: TGCGCCAGCAGCCCTCAAGCGGACAGGGGACACGGCTACACCTTC. Residues: CASSPQADRGHGYTF.

The V and J genes are TRBV19 and TRBJ1-3; TRBD1 agrees at 7 bases. Germline V gives CDR1 LNHDA, CDR2 SQIVND (reference sequence). Trimming cost V 5 bases and J 2 bases; bases outside gene matches: 9. The CDR3 has 16 residues. For the CDR3, the DNA is TGTGCCAGTAGTTTCAAACAGGGGTTGGCTGGAAACACCATATATTTT. This gives the protein CASSFKQGLAGNTIYF.

This clone was detected a few times. The chain has TRBV29-1 and TRBJ1-2; D might be TRBD1 (5 bases). The germline V and J ends were trimmed by 3 bases and 0 bases, with 14 bases remaining between them. The CDR3 is 15 amino acids. The germline V gene has CDR1 SQVTM and CDR2 ANQGSEA. The CDR3 sequence: CSVEGFRAANYGYTF. The CDR3 DNA follows: TGCAGCGTTGAGGGGTTCAGGGCCGCTAACTATGGCTACACCTTC.

The chain carries TRBV5-4 and TRBJ1-4; 7 bases align to TRBD1. The CDR3 loop spans 16 amino acids. With 3 bases clipped from V and 1 base from J, the junction kept 6 bases outside the gene matches. Germline CDR1 is SGHNT and CDR2 is YYREEE (reference sequence). The CDR3 DNA is TGTGCCAGCAGCTGGGACAGAGCATTAACTAATGAAAAACTGTTTTTT. Its translation is CASSWDRALTNEKLFF.

This clone has only one observation. The CDR3 sequence: CASSSAGAGRKRGTQYF. The CDR3 DNA reads as TGTGCCAGCAGCTCGGCCGGGGCAGGGAGGAAGCGGGGGACCCAGTACTTC. This chain links TRBV7-6 with TRBJ2-5; TRBD2 matches 7 bases. The CDR3 length is 17 residues. Germline V gene data show CDR1 as SGHVS and CDR2 as FNYEAQ. J was trimmed by 7 bases and V by 4 bases; bases with no gene match: 18.

This clone showed up just once. V is TRBV10-3 and J is TRBJ2-3, with D perhaps TRBD2 (5 bases). This CDR3 is built from 14 residues. Germline CDR1 and CDR2: ENHRY and SYGVKD. V lost 4 bases, J lost 0 bases, and 8 bases lay in between. CDR3 bases: TGTGCCATCAGTGGTGAGGGAAGCACAGATACGCAGTATTTT. This gives the protein CAISGEGSTDTQYF.

The rearrangement links TRBV30 to TRBJ1-2, with D tentatively TRBD1 (5 bases). In germline, CDR1 is GTSNPN, CDR2 SVGIG (reference sequence). CDR3 length: 12 residues. Trimming removed 1 base at V and 8 bases at J, with 11 bases between. CDR3 residues: CAWSAGGWGYTF. In nucleotides, the CDR3 is TGTGCCTGGAGTGCGGGGGGTTGGGGCTACACCTTC.

The chain recombines TRBV7-2 with TRBJ2-7, with no clear D. Germline V gives CDR1 SGHTA, CDR2 FQGNSA. Trimming removed 1 base at V and 3 bases at J, with 7 bases between. The CDR3 loop spans 13 amino acids. CDR3 residues: CASSLDLSYEQYF. The CDR3 region has the DNA TGTGCCAGCAGCTTAGACCTAAGCTACGAGCAGTACTTC.

The rearrangement uses TRBV28 and TRBJ2-7, with 9 nucleotides matching TRBD2. The CDR3 is 15 amino acids. Per the germline V gene, CDR1 is MDHEN and CDR2 is SYDVKM. The V gene end was trimmed by 5 bases and the J gene end by 5 bases; junction bases not matched to a gene: 10. The CDR3 DNA reads TGTGCCAGCAGTCGGGGCAGCGGGAGGTCCCACGAGCAGTACTTC. This translates into CASSRGSGRSHEQYF.